The present TCR beta chain was sequenced within a study of T cell repertoires in ileal Crohn's disease. Findings and limits, study-wide: Active smokers at surgery had more clonal expansions than non-smokers.

CDR3 length: 17 residues. Unmatched junction bases numbered 16, after V lost 4 bases and J lost 6 bases. Per germline, CDR1 LGHNA and CDR2 YNFKEQ. The time point denotes: neoterminal ileum biopsy at postoperative endoscopy, about 6 months after surgery. Assay used: immunoSEQ multiplex PCR; TCRdb lists only in-frame clones, some missing. The table records about 5,400 clones, around 68% of them present only once. Points on this clone: Its antigen is not known.

Source material: ileal tissue. This chain connects TRBV4-2 to TRBJ2-3; TRBD1 matches at 7 bases. The sequence derives from an adult with Crohn's disease. The CDR3 coding sequence is TGTGCCAGCAGCCGGGGGACAGCCCCTACTTTCTTTGATACGCAGTATTTT. Residues: CASSRGTAPTFFDTQYF.